This TCR beta chain was captured by sequencing in a study of shared clonotypes between healthy human individuals. Study overall: Each donor had three CD4 naive, three CD4 memory, two CD8 naive and one CD8 memory plate.

Remarks on this clone: The sample carries other DNA sequences with the same CDR3.

Naive CD8 cells lacked CD45RO and underwent positive selection for CCR7, leaving out terminally differentiated effector memory CD45RA+ cells. Some clones are missing from TCRdb's copy, which holds only in-frame ones; the method was immunoSEQ multiplex PCR. The data contain roughly 1,800,000 clones, 85% to 95% of them seen just once; the ten biggest clones take up 0.95% to 1.5%. Trimming cost V 4 bases and J 2 bases; bases outside gene matches: 3. CDR1 is SGHRS and CDR2 is YFSETQ in the germline V gene. The CDR3 is made up of 13 amino acids. This TCR came from a man aged 18 to 29 in good health. The specimen sequenced was naive CD8+ T cells sorted from blood. J is TRBJ2-7 and V is TRBV5-1; 7 nucleotides align to TRBD1. DNA of the CDR3: TGCGCCAGCAGCGCTGGACAGGCCTACGAGCAGTACTTC. As protein: CASSAGQAYEQYF.